This T cell receptor (beta chain) came from a study of blood T cell repertoires in COVID-19. The CDR3 sequence is 16 residues long. Produced via immunoSEQ multiplex PCR; TCRdb's table is partial and in-frame only. The sample has 130,000 or so clones, 84% seen once. The chain combines TRBV21-1 with TRBJ2-7; TRBD2, as called in the table, went unchecked against the DNA. TRBV21-1 is noted as a pseudogene. The sample consisted of PBMCs or T cells enriched from blood (not recorded which). The clonotype comes from a woman in her forties or fifties with acute COVID-19. CDR3 nucleotides: TGTGCCAGCACCCCAAGTTGGCGGGGAGGGTGCTACGAGCAGTACTTC. Its protein is CASTPSWRGGCYEQYF.